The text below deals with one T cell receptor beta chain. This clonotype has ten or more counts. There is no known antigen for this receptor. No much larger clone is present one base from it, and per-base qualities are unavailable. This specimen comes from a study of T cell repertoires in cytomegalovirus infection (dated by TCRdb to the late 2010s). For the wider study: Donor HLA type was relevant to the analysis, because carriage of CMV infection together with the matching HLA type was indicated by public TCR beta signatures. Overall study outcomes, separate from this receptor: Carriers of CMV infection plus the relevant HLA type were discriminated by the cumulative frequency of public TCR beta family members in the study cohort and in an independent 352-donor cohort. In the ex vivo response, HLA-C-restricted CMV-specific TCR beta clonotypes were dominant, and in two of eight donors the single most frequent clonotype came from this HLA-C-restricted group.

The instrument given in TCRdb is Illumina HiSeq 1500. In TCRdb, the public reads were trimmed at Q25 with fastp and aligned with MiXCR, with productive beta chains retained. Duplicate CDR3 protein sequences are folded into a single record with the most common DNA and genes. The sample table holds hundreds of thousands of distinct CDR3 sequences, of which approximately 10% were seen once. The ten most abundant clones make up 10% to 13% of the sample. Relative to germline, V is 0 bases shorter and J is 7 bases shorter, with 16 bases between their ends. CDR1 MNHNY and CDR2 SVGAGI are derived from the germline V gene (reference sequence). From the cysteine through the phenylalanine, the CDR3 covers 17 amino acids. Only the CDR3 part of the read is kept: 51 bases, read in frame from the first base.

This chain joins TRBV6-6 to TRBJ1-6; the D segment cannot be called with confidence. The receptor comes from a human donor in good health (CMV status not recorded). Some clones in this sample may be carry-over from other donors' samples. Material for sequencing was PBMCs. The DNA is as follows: TGTGCCAGCAGTTACTCGATTATCGGGGTGCGGAATTCACCCCTCCACTTT. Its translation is CASSYSIIGVRNSPLHF.